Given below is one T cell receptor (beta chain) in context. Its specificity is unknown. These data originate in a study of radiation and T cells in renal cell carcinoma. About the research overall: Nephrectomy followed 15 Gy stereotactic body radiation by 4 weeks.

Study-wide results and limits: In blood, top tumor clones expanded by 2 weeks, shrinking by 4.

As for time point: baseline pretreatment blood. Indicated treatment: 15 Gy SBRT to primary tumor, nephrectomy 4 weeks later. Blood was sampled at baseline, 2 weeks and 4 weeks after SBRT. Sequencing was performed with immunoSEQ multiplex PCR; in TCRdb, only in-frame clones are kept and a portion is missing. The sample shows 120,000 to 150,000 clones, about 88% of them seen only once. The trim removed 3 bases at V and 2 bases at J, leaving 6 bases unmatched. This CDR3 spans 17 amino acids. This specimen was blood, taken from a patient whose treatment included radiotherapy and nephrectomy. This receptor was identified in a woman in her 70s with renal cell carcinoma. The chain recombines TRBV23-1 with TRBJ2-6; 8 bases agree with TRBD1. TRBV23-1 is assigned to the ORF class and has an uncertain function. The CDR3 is CASSHQQGAPGANVLTF. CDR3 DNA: TGCGCCAGCAGTCATCAGCAGGGGGCGCCTGGGGCCAACGTCCTGACTTTC.